Listed below are T cell receptor beta chains from one sample, sequenced in a study of blood T cells in healthy people across ages. TCRdb recomputed calls from the 5' RACE reads with MiXCR, one row per CDR3 protein. The table includes about 780,000 distinct CDR3 sequences, about 45% detected once. Material for sequencing was blood. The receptors derive from an elderly man in good health. Both conserved end residues are part of each CDR3. Each record gives: D gene, clone size, V gene, J gene, CDR3 protein, CDR3 DNA. D genes are given only for firm matches. Expanded clones are given a class, and other clones once, few, many or no size at all.

.,few,TRBV6-6,TRBJ2-7,CASSQRQASYEQYF,TGTGCCAGCAGTCAGCGACAGGCCTCCTACGAGCAGTACTTC
.,.,TRBV7-2,TRBJ2-1,CASSPQILGRSSYNEQFF,TGTGCCAGCAGCCCCCAGATTCTAGGGAGGAGCTCCTACAATGAGCAGTTCTTC
.,.,TRBV27,TRBJ1-1,CASSPERGGQYTEAFF,TGTGCCAGCAGCCCTGAAAGAGGGGGGCAGTACACTGAAGCTTTCTTT
.,.,TRBV5-1,TRBJ2-1,CASSLGSGVPLRNEQFF,TGCGCCAGCAGCTTGGGTTCGGGGGTGCCCCTGAGGAATGAGCAGTTCTTC
TRBD2,few,TRBV2,TRBJ2-1,CASSNSGTEQFF,TGTGCCAGCAGCAATAGCGGGACTGAGCAGTTCTTC
TRBD2,many,TRBV12-3/TRBV12-4,TRBJ2-1,CASSLALGLADSNEQFF,TGTGCCAGCAGTTTAGCGCTGGGACTAGCGGATTCCAATGAGCAGTTCTTC
.,many,TRBV7-2,TRBJ2-1,CASSLSQGTSYNEQFF,TGTGCCAGCAGCTTATCACAGGGAACATCCTACAATGAGCAGTTCTTC
.,.,TRBV7-3,TRBJ2-5,CASSPTRQSPQYF,TGTGCCAGCAGCCCAACAAGACAATCGCCGCAGTACTTC
.,few,TRBV7-2,TRBJ2-3,CASSLRLDTQYF,TGTGCCAGCAGCCTTAGACTCGATACGCAGTATTTT
.,many,TRBV5-1,TRBJ2-5,CASSLKRETQYF,TGCGCCAGCAGCTTGAAGAGGGAGACCCAGTACTTC
TRBD1,many,TRBV28,TRBJ1-2,CASRYPQGPYGYTF,TGTGCCAGCAGATACCCACAGGGGCCCTATGGCTACACCTTC
TRBD2,few,TRBV20-1,TRBJ2-3,CSAREGGPVDTQYF,TGCAGTGCAAGAGAGGGAGGGCCAGTAGATACGCAGTATTTT
.,few,TRBV24-1,TRBJ2-1,CATSDFGQHNEQFF,TGTGCCACCAGTGATTTCGGACAGCACAATGAGCAGTTCTTC
.,once,TRBV6-1,TRBJ2-3,CASSEPNTDTQYF,TGTGCCAGCAGTGAACCCAACACAGATACGCAGTATTTT
TRBD1,few,TRBV10-3,TRBJ2-7,CASGTGVDYEQYF,TGTGCCAGCGGGACAGGGGTCGACTACGAGCAGTACTTC
.,.,TRBV20-1,TRBJ1-1,CSAHPREGQTEAFF,TGCAGTGCTCACCCCCGGGAGGGGCAAACTGAAGCTTTCTTT
.,.,TRBV3-1,TRBJ2-5,CASRERGSETQYF,TGTGCCAGCAGAGAAAGGGGGTCAGAGACCCAGTACTTC
.,once,TRBV7-8,TRBJ2-1,CASSSQGISYEQFF,TGTGCCAGCAGCTCGCAGGGAATCTCCTACGAGCAGTTCTTC
TRBD1,.,TRBV29-1,TRBJ2-4,CSVGPGGGDIQYF,TGCAGCGTGGGCCCAGGGGGCGGGGACATTCAGTACTTC
.,.,TRBV12-3/TRBV12-4,TRBJ2-3,CASILWETDTQYF,TGTGCCAGCATCTTGTGGGAAACAGATACGCAGTATTTT
.,few,TRBV27,TRBJ1-1,CASSPPGTLNTEAFF,TGTGCCAGCAGTCCCCCCGGGACCCTCAACACTGAAGCTTTCTTT
.,few,TRBV7-2,TRBJ2-6,CASSLRLGGRGANVLTF,TGTGCCAGCAGCTTACGTTTGGGGGGACGAGGGGCCAACGTCCTGACTTTC
.,.,TRBV30,TRBJ2-3,CAWGKGASTDTQYF,TGTGCCTGGGGTAAAGGAGCTAGCACAGATACGCAGTATTTT
TRBD2,many,TRBV5-1,TRBJ2-1,CASSKISGRSEQFF,TGCGCCAGCAGCAAAATTAGCGGGAGATCAGAGCAGTTCTTC
TRBD2,few,TRBV3-1,TRBJ2-1,CASSQDSQREIYNEQFF,TGTGCCAGCAGCCAAGATAGCCAGCGGGAGATCTACAATGAGCAGTTCTTC
.,few,TRBV7-9,TRBJ2-2,CASSLMGQGGELFF,TGTGCCAGCAGCTTAATGGGGCAAGGCGGGGAGCTGTTTTTT
.,few,TRBV24-1,TRBJ2-1,CATSDNRGGGINEQFF,TGTGCCACCAGTGATAACAGGGGCGGGGGAATCAATGAGCAGTTCTTC
.,.,TRBV11-2,TRBJ1-4,CAGSLQDVSWELFF,TGTGCCGGCAGTCTACAGGACGTGAGTTGGGAACTGTTTTTT
.,.,TRBV21-1,TRBJ2-3,CASSFEGLESTDTQYF,TGTGCCAGCAGCTTCGAGGGACTAGAGAGCACAGATACGCAGTATTTT
.,few,TRBV5-1,TRBJ2-2,CASSVQGRGNTGELFF,TGCGCCAGCAGCGTCCAGGGGCGGGGCAACACCGGGGAGCTGTTTTTT
.,few,TRBV7-2,TRBJ2-1,CASSIGGPSYNEQFF,TGTGCCAGCAGCATAGGAGGGCCCTCCTACAATGAGCAGTTCTTC
.,few,TRBV4-3,TRBJ2-2,CASSQVYAGNTGELFF,TGCGCCAGCAGCCAAGTATACGCAGGGAACACCGGGGAGCTGTTTTTT
.,.,TRBV28,TRBJ2-3,CASSPWSERAAGTDTQYF,TGTGCCAGCAGTCCCTGGAGCGAGCGGGCCGCTGGGACAGATACGCAGTATTTT
TRBD1,.,TRBV12-3/TRBV12-4,TRBJ2-7,CTSRLDRGPYNEQYF,TGTACCAGCAGGTTGGACAGGGGCCCCTACAATGAGCAGTACTTC
TRBD2,.,TRBV2,TRBJ2-7,CASSVLAGDHEQYF,TGTGCCAGCAGTGTACTAGCGGGAGACCACGAGCAGTACTTC
TRBD1,few,TRBV20-1,TRBJ1-5,CSAAFGTGNQPQHF,TGCAGTGCTGCCTTTGGGACAGGGAATCAGCCCCAGCATTTT
.,few,TRBV7-9,TRBJ2-7,CASSRAPWEQYF,TGTGCCAGCAGCCGCGCCCCTTGGGAGCAGTACTTC
TRBD1,.,TRBV4-2,TRBJ2-7,CASSQSGTAVGEQYF,TGTGCCAGCAGCCAATCCGGGACAGCCGTTGGTGAGCAGTACTTC
TRBD2,few,TRBV20-1,TRBJ2-7,CSAMSGRAYEQYF,TGCAGTGCCATGAGCGGGAGGGCCTACGAGCAGTACTTC
.,.,TRBV28,TRBJ1-2,CASSLPGTRMYGYTF,TGTGCCAGCAGTTTACCCGGGACAAGGATGTATGGCTACACCTTC
.,few,TRBV6-2/TRBV6-3,TRBJ2-7,CASITPFGGDYEQYF,TGTGCCAGCATCACGCCTTTTGGTGGAGACTACGAGCAGTACTTC